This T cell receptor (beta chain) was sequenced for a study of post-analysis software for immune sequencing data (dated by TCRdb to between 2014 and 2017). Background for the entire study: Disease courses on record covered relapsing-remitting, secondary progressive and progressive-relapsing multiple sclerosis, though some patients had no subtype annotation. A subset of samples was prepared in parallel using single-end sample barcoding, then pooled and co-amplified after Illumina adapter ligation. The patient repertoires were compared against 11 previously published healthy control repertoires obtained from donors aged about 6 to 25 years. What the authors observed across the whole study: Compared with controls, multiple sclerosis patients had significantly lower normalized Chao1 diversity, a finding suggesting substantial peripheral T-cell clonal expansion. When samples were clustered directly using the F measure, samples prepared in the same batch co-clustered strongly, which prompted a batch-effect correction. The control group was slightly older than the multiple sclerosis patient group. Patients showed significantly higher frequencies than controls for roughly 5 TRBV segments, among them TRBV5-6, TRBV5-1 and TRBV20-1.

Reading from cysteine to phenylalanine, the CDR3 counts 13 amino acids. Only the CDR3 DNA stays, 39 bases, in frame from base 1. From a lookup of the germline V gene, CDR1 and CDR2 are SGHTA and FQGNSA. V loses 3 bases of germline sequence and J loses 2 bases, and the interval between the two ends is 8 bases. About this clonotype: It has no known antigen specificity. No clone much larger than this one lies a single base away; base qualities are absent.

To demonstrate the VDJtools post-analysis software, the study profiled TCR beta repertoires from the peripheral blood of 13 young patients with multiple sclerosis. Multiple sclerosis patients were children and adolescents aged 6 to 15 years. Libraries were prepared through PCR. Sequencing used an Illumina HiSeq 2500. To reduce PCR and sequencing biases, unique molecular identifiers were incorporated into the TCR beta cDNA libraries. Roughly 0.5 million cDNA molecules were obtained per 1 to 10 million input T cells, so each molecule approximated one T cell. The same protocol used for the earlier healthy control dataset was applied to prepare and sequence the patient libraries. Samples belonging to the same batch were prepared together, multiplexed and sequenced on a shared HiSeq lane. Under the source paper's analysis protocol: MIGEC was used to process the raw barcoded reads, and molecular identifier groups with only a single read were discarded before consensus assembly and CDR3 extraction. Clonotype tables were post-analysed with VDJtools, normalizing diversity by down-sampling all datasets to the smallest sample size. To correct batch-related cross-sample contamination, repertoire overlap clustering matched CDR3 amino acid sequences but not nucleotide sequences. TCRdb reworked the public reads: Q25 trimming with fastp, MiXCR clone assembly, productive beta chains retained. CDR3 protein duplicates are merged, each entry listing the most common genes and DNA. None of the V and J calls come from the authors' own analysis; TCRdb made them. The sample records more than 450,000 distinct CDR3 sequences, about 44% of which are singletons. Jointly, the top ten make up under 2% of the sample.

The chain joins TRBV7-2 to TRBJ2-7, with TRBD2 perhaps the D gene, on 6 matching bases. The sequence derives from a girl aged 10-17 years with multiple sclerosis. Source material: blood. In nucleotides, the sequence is TGTGCCAGCAGCTTGTGGGGGGCCTACGAGCAGTACTTC. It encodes CASSLWGAYEQYF.